The clone carrying this TCR beta chain was picked up one time. Germline V gene lookup returns CDR1 LGHDT and CDR2 YNNKEL (reference sequence). This CDR3 is 15 amino acids long. The V and J ends lost 0 bases and 6 bases, in that order; junction bases with no gene match: 4. This record comes from a study of CD8 T cells in Susac syndrome. It was with random hexamers that about 0.45 to 1 ug RNA was reverse transcribed. One entry per CDR3 protein, called by TCRdb with MiXCR from the immunoSEQ multiplex PCR reads. The profile shows roughly 190,000 distinct CDR3 sequences, approximately 94% of them singletons. The patients with Susac syndrome were individuals who fulfilled the recently defined diagnostic criteria for disease that was either definite or probable.

The receptor was derived from a human donor with Susac syndrome. Specimen: CD4+ T cells from PBMCs. The gene calls are TRBV3-1 and TRBJ2-4; 8 nucleotides line up with TRBD2. Written as DNA, the CDR3 is TGTGCCAGCAGCCAAGATCGTGCGGGGGGAAACATTCAGTACTTC. It codes for CASSQDRAGGNIQYF. Combining the CDR3 with reference TRBV3-1 and TRBJ2-4 gives the whole variable domain DTAVSQTPKYLVTQMGNDKSIKCEQNLGHDTMYWYKQDSKKFLKIMFSYNNKELIINETVPNRFSPKSPDKAHLNLHINSLELGDSAVYFCASSQDRAGGNIQYFGAGTRLSVL.